This paragraph covers one TCR beta chain sequence. Its antigen is still unknown. The sample holds no much larger clone one base away, and base qualities are not on file. The sample is drawn from a study of blood T cell repertoires in COVID-19 (dated by TCRdb to 2019 to 2021). For context, the study as a whole: The collaborator samples originated in the United States, Italy and Spain and spanned the acute and convalescent phases of COVID-19. The material from the prospective study consisted of cDNA or gDNA derived from T cells, B-cell-depleted T cells, or PBMCs. The dataset comprised deeply sampled blood TCRbeta repertoires from subjects exposed to, actively infected with, or recovered from COVID-19. The repertoires were released in a freely available public database intended as a resource for research on the immune response to SARS-CoV-2. The samples were drawn from the first 160 participants of the ongoing ImmuneRACE study and from more than 1,000 subjects provided by 6 global collaborators. Sample metadata almost always included a de-identified subject ID, COVID-19 status, age in years and sex. Where available, HLA class I and class II types were taken from metadata supplied by the sample provider and were not determined by assay-based typing.

Each collaborating institution followed its own protocols to collect whole blood in K2EDTA tubes. For TCRbeta analysis, collaborator samples were shipped as frozen whole blood, as isolated PBMCs, or as DNA extracted from either sample type. Broader findings and caveats from the paper: How much clinical and demographic metadata was included differed by source and by participant, and the metadata was provided uncurated.

Trimming takes 4 bases off V and 3 bases off J; junction bases not matched to a gene: 6. The CDR3, cysteine through phenylalanine, is 15 amino acids long. Only CDR3 DNA remains: 45 bases, in frame from the first base. The germline V gene yields SGDLS for CDR1 and YYNGEE for CDR2. TCRbeta CDR3 regions were amplified from genomic DNA by means of the immunoSEQ Assay, a bias-controlled multiplex PCR. The published analysis was carried out like this. The number of nucleated cells in each sample was estimated from the amplification of reference gene primers within the assay. To quantify the absolute abundance of each unique TCRbeta CDR3 rearrangement, sequence reads were collapsed and filtered. Productive Simpson clonality was computed per sample as the square root of Simpson's diversity index over productive rearrangements. In its TCRdb copy, this immuneACCESS table keeps in-frame sequences only and misses some clones. Where compared with another copy, unresolved V genes explain less than half of these, and the others have no known cause. D and trimming were read from the DNA, whereas the V and J calls and clone size are those reported in that table. The sample table contains 71,000 or so clones; only one count was recorded for 87% of them. The ten largest clones take up 7% to 10% of the sample.

The clonotype was recovered from a man aged 45-65 years with active COVID-19. The sequencing input was peripheral blood. The rearrangement joined TRBV9 to TRBJ2-2; 7 bases in the junction line up with TRBD2. For the CDR3, the sequence is CASSPLSGHTGELFF. The sequence in DNA is TGTGCCAGCAGCCCCCTTAGCGGGCACACCGGGGAGCTGTTTTTT.